The clone carrying this TCR beta chain was found many times. The record originates from a study of CD8 T cells in ankylosing spondylitis. TCRdb redid the calling of the 5' RACE reads with MiXCR, one entry per CDR3 protein. In the table there are approximately 210,000 distinct CDR3 sequences, roughly 13% of which are singletons. The CDR3 runs 11 residues. The germline V gene has CDR1 SGHRS and CDR2 YFSETQ. The V end was cut by 2 bases, the J end by 8 bases, with 6 bases between. The rearrangement uses TRBV5-1 and TRBJ2-3; D uncertain. The clonotype was recovered from a male donor with ankylosing spondylitis or in good health (not recorded which). The sequenced material came from blood, either unsorted or a sorted T cell fraction (not recorded which). CDR3 nucleotides: TGCGCCAGCAGCTTTTCGGGTACGCAGTATTTT. It is translated as CASSFSGTQYF.